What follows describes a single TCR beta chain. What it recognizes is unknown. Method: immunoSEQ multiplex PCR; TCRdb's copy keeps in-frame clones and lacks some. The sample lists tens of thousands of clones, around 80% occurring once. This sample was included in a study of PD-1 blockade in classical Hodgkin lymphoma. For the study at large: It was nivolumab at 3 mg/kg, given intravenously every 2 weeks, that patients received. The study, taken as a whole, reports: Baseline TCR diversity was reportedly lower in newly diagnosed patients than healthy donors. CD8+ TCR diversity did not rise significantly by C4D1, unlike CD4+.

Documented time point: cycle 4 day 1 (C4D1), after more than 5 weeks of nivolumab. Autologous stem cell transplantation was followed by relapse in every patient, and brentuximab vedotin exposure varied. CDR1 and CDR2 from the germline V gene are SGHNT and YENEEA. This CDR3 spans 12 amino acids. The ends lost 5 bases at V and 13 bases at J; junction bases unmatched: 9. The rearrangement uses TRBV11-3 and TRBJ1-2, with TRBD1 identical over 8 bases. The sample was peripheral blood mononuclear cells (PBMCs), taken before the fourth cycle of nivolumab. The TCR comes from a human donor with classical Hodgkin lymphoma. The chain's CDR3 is CASSPRDRFSTF. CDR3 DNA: TGTGCCAGCAGCCCACGGGACAGGTTTTCCACCTTC.